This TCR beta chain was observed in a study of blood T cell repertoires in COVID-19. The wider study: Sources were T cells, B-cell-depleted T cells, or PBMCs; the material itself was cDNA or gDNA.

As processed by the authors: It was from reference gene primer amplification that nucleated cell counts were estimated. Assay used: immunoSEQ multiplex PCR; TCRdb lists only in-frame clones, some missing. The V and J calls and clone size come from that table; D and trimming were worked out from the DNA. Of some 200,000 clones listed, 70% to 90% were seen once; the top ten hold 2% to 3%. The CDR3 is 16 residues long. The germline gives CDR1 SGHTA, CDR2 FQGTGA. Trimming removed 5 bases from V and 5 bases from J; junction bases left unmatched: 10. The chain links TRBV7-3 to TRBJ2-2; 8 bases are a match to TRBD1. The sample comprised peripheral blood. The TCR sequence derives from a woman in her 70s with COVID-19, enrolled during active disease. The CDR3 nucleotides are TGTGCCAGCAGCCTGCAGGGGGCGCCGGGGACCGGGGAGCTGTTTTTT. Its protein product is CASSLQGAPGTGELFF.